A selection of T cell receptor beta chains follows, all from one sample in a study of TIL therapy for anti-PD-1-resistant metastatic lung cancer. TCRdb keeps only in-frame clones here, not all; method: immunoSEQ multiplex PCR. The sample contains about 100,000 clones, roughly 65% of which appear only once. Here the sequenced sample was tumor tissue, taken at baseline. All receptors derive from a person between 25 and 79 years old with non-small cell lung cancer. Both conserved end residues are part of each CDR3. D genes are given only for firm matches. Some rows have no size entry. The others give once, few or many, or a class for an expanded clone.

v_call	clone_size	d_call	j_call	cdr3_nt	cdr3_aa
TRBV28	once	TRBD1	TRBJ1-2	TGTGCCAGCAAGGACAGGGCGGGATATGGCTACACCTTC	CASKDRAGYGYTF
TRBV5-4	.	.	TRBJ2-5	TGTGCCAGCAGCTCATCGGGGGTCGGAGAGACCCAGTACTTC	CASSSSGVGETQYF
TRBV30	few	.	TRBJ1-3	TGTGCCTGGAAGATCCTCCTACCAAGAGACACCATATATTTT	CAWKILLPRDTIYF
TRBV9	.	.	TRBJ2-3	TGTGCCAGCAGCGTAGCCCCTCAATCAGATACGCAGTATTTT	CASSVAPQSDTQYF
TRBV4-1	.	.	TRBJ1-4	TGCACCAGGACGAGCACGGCTTCTAATGAAAAACTGTTTTTT	CTRTSTASNEKLFF
TRBV11-1	.	TRBD2	TRBJ2-1	TGTGCCAGCAGCTTAAGGGGACTAGCGGGAGAAAAGTTCTTC	CASSLRGLAGEKFF
TRBV4-1	.	.	TRBJ1-4	TGCGCCAGCAGCCAAGATCGGGGGCTTGAAAAACTGTTTTTT	CASSQDRGLEKLFF
TRBV3-1/TRBV3-2	few	.	TRBJ1-5	TGTGCCAGCAGCGAAACCTTAGGGCAGCCCCAGCATTTT	CASSETLGQPQHF
TRBV12-5	once	TRBD1	TRBJ2-3	TGTGCTAGTGGTTTGGACAGGGGTGATACGCAGTATTTT	CASGLDRGDTQYF
TRBV3-1/TRBV3-2	.	TRBD2	TRBJ2-4	TGTGCCAGCAGCCCAGGTTGGACTAGCGGGGGCCGACCAGCCAAAAACATTCAGTACTTC	CASSPGWTSGGRPAKNIQYF
TRBV11-2	.	TRBD2	TRBJ2-7	TGTGCCAGCAGCTTCATAGCGGGGGGGCCCTACGAGCAGTACTTC	CASSFIAGGPYEQYF